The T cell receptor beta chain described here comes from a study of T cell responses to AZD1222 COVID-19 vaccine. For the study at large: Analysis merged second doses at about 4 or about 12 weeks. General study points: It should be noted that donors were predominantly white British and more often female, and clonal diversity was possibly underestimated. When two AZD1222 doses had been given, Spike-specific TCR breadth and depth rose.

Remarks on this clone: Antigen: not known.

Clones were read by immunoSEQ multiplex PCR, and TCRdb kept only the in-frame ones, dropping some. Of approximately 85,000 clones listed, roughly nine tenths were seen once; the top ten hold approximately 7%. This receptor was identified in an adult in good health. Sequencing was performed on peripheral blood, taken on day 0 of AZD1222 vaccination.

For the CDR3, the DNA is TGTGCCAGCAGACAACAGGGGCGGGATGAAAAACTGTTTTTT. Translation gives CASRQQGRDEKLFF. The chain has TRBV27 and TRBJ1-4; TRBD1 agrees at 7 bases. The V gene's germline CDR1 is MNHEY and CDR2 SMNVEV (reference sequence). The V segment lost 6 bases and the J segment 6 bases; nucleotides outside the gene matches: 7. This CDR3 region has 14 residues.